The text below deals with one T cell receptor (beta chain). With 0 bases clipped from V and 5 bases from J, the junction kept 6 bases outside the gene matches. The CDR3 runs 15 residues. From germline, CDR1 is SGHRS and CDR2 YFSETQ. This sample is drawn from a study of blood T cell repertoires in COVID-19. TCRdb's table, derived via immunoSEQ multiplex PCR, lists solely in-frame clones and lacks some. This table holds about 140,000 clones, approximately 82% found once. The chain uses TRBV5-1 and TRBJ1-1, with 8 bases fitting TRBD1. The receptor's source is a man in his sixties with active or convalescent COVID-19. Sequencing was performed on peripheral blood. CDR3 amino acids: CASSLGQTGGTEAFF. The CDR3 nucleotides are TGCGCCAGCAGCTTGGGGCAAACAGGGGGGACTGAAGCTTTCTTT.